The TCR beta chain described here comes from a study of blood T cell repertoires in COVID-19. Profiled with immunoSEQ multiplex PCR; TCRdb holds only in-frame clones, not every one. The profile shows about 240,000 clones, roughly 86% of them singletons. The CDR3 consists of 16 residues. Germline V lookup: CDR1 MDHEN, CDR2 SYDVKM. The chain couples TRBV28 to TRBJ2-6, with 11 nucleotides matching TRBD1. Material for sequencing was peripheral blood. The source of this sequence is a man of 80 years or more with acute or convalescent COVID-19. The CDR3 reads CATRGQGARGANVLTF. CDR3 nucleotides: TGTGCGACCCGAGGACAGGGGGCCCGAGGGGCCAACGTCCTGACTTTC.